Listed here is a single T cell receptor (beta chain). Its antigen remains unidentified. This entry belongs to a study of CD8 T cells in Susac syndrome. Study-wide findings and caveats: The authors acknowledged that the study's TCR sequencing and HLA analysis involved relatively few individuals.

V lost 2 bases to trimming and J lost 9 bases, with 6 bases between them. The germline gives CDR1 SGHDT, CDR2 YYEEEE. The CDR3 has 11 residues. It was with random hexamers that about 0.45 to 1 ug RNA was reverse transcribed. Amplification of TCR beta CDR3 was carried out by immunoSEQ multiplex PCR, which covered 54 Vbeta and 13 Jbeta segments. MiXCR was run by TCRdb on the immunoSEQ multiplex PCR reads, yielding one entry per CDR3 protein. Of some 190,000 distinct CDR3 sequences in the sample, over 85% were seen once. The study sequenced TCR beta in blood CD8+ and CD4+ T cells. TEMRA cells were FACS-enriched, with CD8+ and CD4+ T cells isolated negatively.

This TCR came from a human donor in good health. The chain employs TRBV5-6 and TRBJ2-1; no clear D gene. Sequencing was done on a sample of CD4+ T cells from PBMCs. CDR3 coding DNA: TGTGCCAGCAGCTTCTATGGTGAGCAGTTCTTC. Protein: CASSFYGEQFF.